This T cell receptor (beta chain) was captured in a study of OX40 agonist ivuxolimab in advanced cancers. This CDR3 is built from 16 residues. Germline-derived CDR1 and CDR2 are ENHRY and SYGVKD. With 5 bases removed from V and 1 base from J, the gap between germline ends came to 14 bases. The study, taken as a whole, reports: Also showing low normalized T-cell clonal expansion were some of the nonresponders. Partial responders dosed at 0.1-3.0 mg/kg displayed clonal expansion ranking among the lowest. The CD4+ and CD8+ T cells in the blood had expanded clonally by week 6 at 0.1 to 3.0 mg/kg.

In regard to this clone: Its target is unknown.

Libraries were prepared by immunoSEQ multiplex PCR; TCRdb keeps only in-frame clonotypes and omits some of them. The sample carries around 80,000 clones, roughly 88% recorded once. This receptor was taken from an adult with an advanced solid tumor such as melanoma, head and neck, liver or kidney cancer. Sequencing was performed on CD4+ or CD8+ T cells sorted from blood, taken in a trial of the OX40 agonist ivuxolimab. The rearrangement uses TRBV10-3 and TRBJ1-4; D is possibly TRBD1 (6 bases). CDR3 nucleotide sequence: TGTGCCATCAGTTCAACAGGGCAGGGAACTAATGAAAAACTGTTTTTT. It translates to CAISSTGQGTNEKLFF.